This T cell receptor (beta chain) was documented in a study of CD8 T cells in Susac syndrome. Germline assignment: CDR1 LGHNA and CDR2 YSLEER. The CDR3 has 15 residues. V dropped 0 bases and J dropped 5; count of bases not matched to a gene: 3. While CD8+ and CD4+ T cells were isolated negatively, TEMRA cells were enriched by FACS. Random hexamers served to reverse transcribe about 0.5 to 1 ug RNA. It was immunoSEQ multiplex PCR that amplified TCR beta CDR3 across 54 Vbeta and 13 Jbeta. TCRdb processed the immunoSEQ multiplex PCR reads anew with MiXCR; each CDR3 protein has one entry. The table lists approximately 130,000 distinct CDR3 sequences, around 91% of them singletons, with 0.24% in the top ten.

The sequence came from a human donor with multiple sclerosis. This chain joins TRBV4-3 and TRBJ2-1; 8 bases line up with TRBD2. Sequences were obtained from CD8+ T cells from PBMCs. CDR3 nucleotides: TGCGCCAGCAGCCAAGAACTAGCGGAGGACAATGAGCAGTTCTTC. Amino acids: CASSQELAEDNEQFF.